The rows below give T cell receptor beta chains drawn from one sample of a study of cytomegalovirus exposure and HLA in healthy donors. Using immunoSEQ multiplex PCR, the repertoire was profiled, and TCRdb retains in-frame clones only, with some absent. This table has approximately 170,000 clones, roughly 80% appearing once. The material sequenced was PBMCs. The receptors were sampled from a woman in her late teens or twenties in good health and CMV-seronegative. CDR3s include the opening cysteine and the closing phenylalanine or tryptophan. Each record gives: D gene, V gene, J gene, clone size, CDR3 protein, CDR3 DNA. The D gene is left open where the match is weak. Expanded clones get a size class; other rows say once, few or many, or leave the size out.

D gene: NA; V gene: TRBV13; J gene: TRBJ1-1; clone size: NA; CDR3 protein: CASSPPGFVVEAFF; CDR3 DNA: TGTGCCAGCAGCCCCCCCGGGTTCGTGGTGGAAGCTTTCTTT
D gene: TRBD2; V gene: TRBV4-1; J gene: TRBJ2-7; clone size: NA; CDR3 protein: CASSQLAGVTINYEQYF; CDR3 DNA: TGCGCCAGCAGCCAACTAGCGGGAGTCACCATAAACTACGAGCAGTACTTC
D gene: NA; V gene: TRBV15; J gene: TRBJ2-1; clone size: NA; CDR3 protein: CATSREAGGEQFF; CDR3 DNA: TGTGCCACCAGCAGAGAGGCAGGTGGCGAGCAGTTCTTC
D gene: NA; V gene: TRBV28; J gene: TRBJ1-6; clone size: NA; CDR3 protein: CASTAGGTKSNSPLHF; CDR3 DNA: TGTGCAAGTACGGCAGGAGGGACCAAGAGCAATTCACCCCTCCACTTT
D gene: NA; V gene: TRBV28; J gene: TRBJ1-2; clone size: NA; CDR3 protein: CASSKGVGYGYTF; CDR3 DNA: TGTGCCAGCAGCAAAGGGGTGGGCTATGGCTACACCTTC
D gene: NA; V gene: TRBV14; J gene: TRBJ2-1; clone size: NA; CDR3 protein: CASSQLSGRYNEQFF; CDR3 DNA: TGTGCCAGCAGCCAATTGTCTGGGAGATACAATGAGCAGTTCTTC
D gene: NA; V gene: TRBV5-1; J gene: TRBJ1-2; clone size: NA; CDR3 protein: CASSLWQGNGYTF; CDR3 DNA: TGCGCCAGCAGCTTGTGGCAGGGGAATGGCTACACCTTC
D gene: NA; V gene: TRBV4-2; J gene: TRBJ2-5; clone size: NA; CDR3 protein: CASSQALKEQGETQYF; CDR3 DNA: TGTGCCAGCAGCCAAGCCTTAAAAGAACAGGGAGAGACCCAGTACTTC
D gene: NA; V gene: TRBV5-4; J gene: TRBJ2-5; clone size: NA; CDR3 protein: CASSLVPSGVETQYF; CDR3 DNA: TGTGCCAGCAGCTTGGTCCCCTCGGGTGTCGAGACCCAGTACTTC
D gene: NA; V gene: TRBV10-1; J gene: TRBJ2-3; clone size: NA; CDR3 protein: CASSPGAGPSTDTQYF; CDR3 DNA: TGCGCCAGCAGTCCTGGGGCAGGGCCCAGCACAGATACGCAGTATTTT
D gene: NA; V gene: TRBV4-2; J gene: TRBJ2-7; clone size: NA; CDR3 protein: CASSQDDQRQRVMTYEQYF; CDR3 DNA: TGTGCCAGCAGCCAAGATGACCAGCGGCAGCGAGTTATGACTTACGAGCAGTACTTC
D gene: NA; V gene: TRBV19; J gene: TRBJ1-1; clone size: NA; CDR3 protein: CASFPSGMNTEAFF; CDR3 DNA: TGTGCCAGTTTCCCCTCGGGGATGAACACTGAAGCTTTCTTT
D gene: NA; V gene: TRBV30; J gene: TRBJ1-6; clone size: NA; CDR3 protein: CAWKLGDNSPLHF; CDR3 DNA: TGTGCCTGGAAACTGGGAGATAATTCACCCCTCCACTTT
D gene: TRBD2; V gene: TRBV14; J gene: TRBJ2-7; clone size: few; CDR3 protein: CASSQDPWTSGISSYEQYF; CDR3 DNA: TGTGCCAGCAGCCAAGATCCCTGGACTAGCGGCATAAGCTCCTACGAGCAGTACTTC
D gene: NA; V gene: TRBV10-3; J gene: TRBJ2-1; clone size: NA; CDR3 protein: CAISLNGGPRGNNEQFF; CDR3 DNA: TGTGCCATCAGCCTTAATGGTGGGCCAAGGGGTAACAATGAGCAGTTCTTC
D gene: NA; V gene: TRBV13; J gene: TRBJ2-7; clone size: few; CDR3 protein: CASSFLSGLNYEQYF; CDR3 DNA: TGTGCCAGCAGCTTCCTAAGCGGACTAAATTACGAGCAGTACTTC